This entry describes one T cell receptor (beta chain). Method: immunoSEQ multiplex PCR; TCRdb's copy keeps in-frame clones and lacks some. The sample holds roughly 100,000 clones, about 90% seen once. The data were taken from a study of OX40 agonist ivuxolimab in advanced cancers. The clonotype originates from an adult with an advanced solid tumor such as melanoma, head and neck, liver or kidney cancer. The sample in question was CD4+ or CD8+ T cells sorted from blood, obtained in a trial of the OX40 agonist ivuxolimab.

CDR3 sequence reads: CASKRTGGYGYTF. In nucleotides, the CDR3 is TGTGCCAGCAAGCGGACAGGAGGGTATGGCTACACCTTC. The rearrangement links TRBV9 to TRBJ1-2; 7 bases line up with TRBD1. Germline CDR1 is SGDLS and CDR2 is YYNGEE. CDR3 length: 13 amino acids. V lost 6 bases to trimming and J lost 5 bases; unmatched junction nucleotides: 7.